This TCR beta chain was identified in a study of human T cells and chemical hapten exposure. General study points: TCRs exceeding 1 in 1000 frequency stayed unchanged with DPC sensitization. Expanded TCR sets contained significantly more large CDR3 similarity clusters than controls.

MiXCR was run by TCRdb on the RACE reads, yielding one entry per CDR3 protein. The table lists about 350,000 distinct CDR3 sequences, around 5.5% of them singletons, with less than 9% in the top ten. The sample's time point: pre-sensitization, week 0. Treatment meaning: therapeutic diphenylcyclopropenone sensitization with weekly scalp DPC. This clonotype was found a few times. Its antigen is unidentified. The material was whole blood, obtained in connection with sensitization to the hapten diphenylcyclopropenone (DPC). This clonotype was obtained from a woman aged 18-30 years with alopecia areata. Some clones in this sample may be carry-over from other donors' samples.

CDR3 loop: CASSWGTGRVLANEKLFF. In DNA form, the CDR3 reads TGTGCCAGCAGTTGGGGGACAGGGAGGGTTTTGGCTAATGAAAAACTGTTTTTT. The chain links TRBV12-3 or TRBV12-4 to TRBJ1-4; 9 bases agree with TRBD1. CDR3 size: 18 residues. The junction had 12 bases not matched to a gene; V was cut back by 4 bases and J by 3 bases.